This entry lists 17 T cell receptor beta chains sequenced from one sample in a study of OX40 agonist ivuxolimab in advanced cancers. TCRdb's table, derived via immunoSEQ multiplex PCR, lists solely in-frame clones and lacks some. The data contain under 80,000 clones, around nine tenths of them seen just once; the ten biggest clones take up 0.76%. Sequencing used CD4+ or CD8+ T cells sorted from blood, obtained in a trial of the OX40 agonist ivuxolimab. Receptors were obtained from an adult with an advanced solid tumor such as melanoma, head and neck, liver or kidney cancer.

This chain connects TRBV19 to TRBJ2-7; 9 bases match TRBD1. Germline values: CDR1 LNHDA, CDR2 SQIVND (reference sequence). CDR3 length equals 14 residues. V dropped 2 bases and J dropped 6; count of bases not matched to a gene: 5. CDR3 loop: CASSILGQGGEQYF. As DNA, the CDR3 is TGTGCCAGTAGTATACTGGGACAGGGAGGCGAGCAGTACTTC.

The V call is TRBV9, the J call TRBJ2-5; perhaps TRBD2 as D (6 bases). The CDR3 length is 16 residues. V lost 3 bases and J 4 bases, leaving 19 bases between the germline ends. Germline CDR1 and CDR2: SGDLS and YYNGEE. The CDR3 protein is CASSAGATNSLETQYF. In DNA form, the CDR3 reads TGTGCCAGCAGCGCGGGAGCGACCAACAGTTTAGAGACCCAGTACTTC. Filled out from reference TRBV9 and TRBJ2-5, the complete variable domain reads DSGVTQTPKHLITATGQRVTLRCSPRSGDLSVYWYQQSLDQGLQFLIQYYNGEERAKGNILERFSAQQFPDLHSELNLSSLELGDSALYFCASSAGATNSLETQYFGPGTRLLVL.

This chain joins TRBV9 and TRBJ2-7; D not resolved. CDR3 length: 12 amino acids. With 3 bases removed from V and 5 bases from J, the gap between germline ends came to 9 bases. Germline V gives CDR1 SGDLS, CDR2 YYNGEE. CDR3 in DNA: TGTGCCAGCAGCGAAGGTAACGACGAGCAGTACTTC. It is translated as CASSEGNDEQYF.

This chain connects TRBV19 to TRBJ1-5, with a tentative D call TRBD1 (5 bases). The germline gives CDR1 LNHDA, CDR2 SQIVND (reference sequence). Trimming took 10 bases from V and 3 from J, leaving 10 bases between them. The CDR3 loop spans 12 amino acids. The CDR3 coding sequence is TGTGCCACCGGGGGTCTCAATCAGCCCCAGCATTTT. This translates into CATGGLNQPQHF.

The chain combines TRBV19 with TRBJ2-7; TRBD1 matches 7 bases. V shed 6 bases, J shed 2 bases, and the junction held 7 bases outside the gene matches. This CDR3 contains 14 residues. The V gene's germline CDR1 is LNHDA and CDR2 SQIVND (reference sequence). The CDR3 bases are TGTGCCAGTAGCCTACAGGGGACGGCCTACGAGCAGTACTTC. Its translation is CASSLQGTAYEQYF.

The chain uses TRBV7-9 and TRBJ2-4; D is possibly TRBD1 or TRBD2 (7 bases each). This CDR3 spans 13 amino acids. CDR1 and CDR2 from the germline V gene are SEHNR and FQNEAQ (reference sequence). V was clipped by 4 bases and J by 5 bases, with 9 bases between them. This chain's CDR3 is CASSSGGENIQYF. CDR3 DNA: TGTGCCAGCAGCTCAGGGGGGGAAAACATTCAGTACTTC.

DNA for the CDR3: TGTGCCAGCGCCAGGGGAGGGGAGGGCCAAGAGACCCAGTACTTC. Protein product: CASARGGEGQETQYF. The rearrangement joins TRBV21-1 to TRBJ2-5; the table's D gene call, TRBD2, was not cross checked with the DNA. TRBV21-1 is an annotated pseudogene. CDR3 size: 15 residues.

The chain has TRBV10-3 and TRBJ1-3; TRBD1 aligns across 7 bases. Germline V gene data show CDR1 as ENHRY and CDR2 as SYGVKD. This CDR3 is built from 15 residues. Trimming took 2 bases from V and 4 from J; bases not matched to a gene: 5. In nucleotides, the CDR3 is TGTGCCATCAGTGAGACAGGGGAGGCAGGAAACACCATATATTTT. This sequence encodes CAISETGEAGNTIYF.

The rearrangement joins TRBV6-9 to TRBJ2-7; the match to TRBD2 covers 12 bases. CDR1 is MNHGY and CDR2 is SVAAGI in the germline V gene. This CDR3 is 16 amino acids long. V shed 0 bases and J 0 bases; nucleotides not matched to a gene: 0. Here the CDR3 reads CASSYSTSGSSYEQYF. The CDR3 nucleotides are TGTGCCAGCAGTTATTCGACTAGCGGGAGCTCCTACGAGCAGTACTTC.

This clone appeared many times. The chain carries TRBV2 and TRBJ2-2; a weak D match, TRBD1 (6 bases). The germline CDR1 and CDR2 sequences are SNHLY and FYNNEI. Trimming removed 6 bases from V and 5 bases from J, with 13 bases in between. The CDR3 sequence is 14 residues long. The CDR3 here is CASRYRDQTGELFF. As DNA, the CDR3 is TGTGCCAGCAGATACAGGGACCAGACCGGGGAGCTGTTTTTT. Variable domain in full (rest from reference TRBV2 and TRBJ2-2): EPEVTQTPSHQVTQMGQEVILRCVPISNHLYFYWYRQILGQKVEFLVSFYNNEISEKSEIFDDQFSVERPDGSNFTLKIRSTKLEDSAMYFCASRYRDQTGELFFGEGSRLTVL.

The chain is built from TRBV5-5 and TRBJ1-4, with TRBD1 matching 8 bases. The V gene's germline CDR1 is SGHKS and CDR2 YYEKEE (reference sequence). There are 15 residues in the CDR3. Trimming removed 4 bases from V and 0 bases from J; junction bases left unmatched: 2. Here the CDR3 DNA reads TGTGCCAGCAGCCGGGACAGGACAACTAATGAAAAACTGTTTTTT. This codes for CASSRDRTTNEKLFF.

V and J are TRBV6-1 and TRBJ2-1; 7 bases are shared with TRBD1. V dropped 0 bases and J dropped 3; count of bases not matched to a gene: 2. CDR1 MNHNS and CDR2 SASEGT come from the germline V gene. CDR3 length: 15 amino acids. CDR3 in DNA: TGTGCCAGCAGTGAAGCCCCAGGGGGCTACAATGAGCAGTTCTTC. Protein: CASSEAPGGYNEQFF.

The V call is TRBV18, the J call TRBJ2-3, with 7 bases identical to TRBD1. The germline V gene encodes CDR1 KGHSH and CDR2 LQKENI. The CDR3 contains 15 residues. V was clipped by 2 bases and J by 1 base; unmatched bases: 3. The CDR3 protein is CASSPDRARTDTQYF. The CDR3 nucleotides are TGTGCCAGCTCACCAGACAGGGCGCGCACAGATACGCAGTATTTT.

This clone was detected once. V and J are TRBV6-1 and TRBJ1-4; unclear D gene. Germline CDR1 MNHNS, CDR2 SASEGT. The CDR3 spans 13 residues. The V end was cut by 0 bases, the J end by 8 bases, with 7 bases between. CDR3 in amino acids: CASSEALREKLFF. The DNA of the CDR3 is TGTGCCAGCAGTGAAGCGCTTCGCGAAAAACTGTTTTTT.

The gene calls are TRBV2 and TRBJ1-2; D is perhaps TRBD1 (5 bases). This CDR3 region has 14 residues. V was cut by 6 bases and J by 2 bases, with 13 bases left in between. Per the germline V gene, CDR1 is SNHLY and CDR2 is FYNNEI. The CDR3 loop reads CASRGDAGNYGYTF. The CDR3 DNA is TGTGCCAGCAGGGGGGACGCAGGAAACTATGGCTACACCTTC.

The chain couples TRBV9 to TRBJ1-2; 7 bases map to TRBD1. CDR1 is SGDLS and CDR2 is YYNGEE in the germline V gene. This CDR3 has 17 amino acids. V shed 1 base and J 8 bases; nucleotides not matched to a gene: 17. The CDR3 protein is CASSVLGGSDRAQGYTF. The CDR3 DNA follows: TGTGCCAGCAGCGTATTGGGCGGGTCCGACAGGGCCCAGGGCTACACCTTC.

As DNA, the CDR3 is TGTGCCAGCAGCTTAGGTGCTAACTATGGCTACACCTTC. As protein: CASSLGANYGYTF. The gene calls are TRBV7-2 and TRBJ1-2; D unclear. The germline V gene has CDR1 SGHTA and CDR2 FQGNSA. The CDR3 is 13 residues long. The V gene lost 1 base and the J gene lost 0 bases, with 3 bases spanning the gap.